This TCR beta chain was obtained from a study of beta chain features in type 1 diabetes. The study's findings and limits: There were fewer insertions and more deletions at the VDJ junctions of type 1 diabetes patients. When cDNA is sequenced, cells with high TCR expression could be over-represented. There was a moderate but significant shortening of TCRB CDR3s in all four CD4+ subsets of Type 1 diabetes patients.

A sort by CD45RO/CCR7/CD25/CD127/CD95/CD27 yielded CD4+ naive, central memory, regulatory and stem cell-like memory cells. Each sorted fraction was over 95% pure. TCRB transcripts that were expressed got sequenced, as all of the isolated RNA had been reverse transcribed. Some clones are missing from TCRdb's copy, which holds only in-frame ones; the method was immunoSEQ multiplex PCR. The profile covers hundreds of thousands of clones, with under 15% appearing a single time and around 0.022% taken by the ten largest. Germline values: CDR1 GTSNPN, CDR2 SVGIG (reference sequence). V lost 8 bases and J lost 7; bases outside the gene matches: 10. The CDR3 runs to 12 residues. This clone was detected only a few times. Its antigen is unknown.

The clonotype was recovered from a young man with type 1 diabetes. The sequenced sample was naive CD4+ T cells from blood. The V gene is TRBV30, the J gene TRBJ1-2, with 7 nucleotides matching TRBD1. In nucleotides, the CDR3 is TGTGCCGCCCGACAGGGACCGGTTGGCTACACCTTC. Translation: CAARQGPVGYTF.